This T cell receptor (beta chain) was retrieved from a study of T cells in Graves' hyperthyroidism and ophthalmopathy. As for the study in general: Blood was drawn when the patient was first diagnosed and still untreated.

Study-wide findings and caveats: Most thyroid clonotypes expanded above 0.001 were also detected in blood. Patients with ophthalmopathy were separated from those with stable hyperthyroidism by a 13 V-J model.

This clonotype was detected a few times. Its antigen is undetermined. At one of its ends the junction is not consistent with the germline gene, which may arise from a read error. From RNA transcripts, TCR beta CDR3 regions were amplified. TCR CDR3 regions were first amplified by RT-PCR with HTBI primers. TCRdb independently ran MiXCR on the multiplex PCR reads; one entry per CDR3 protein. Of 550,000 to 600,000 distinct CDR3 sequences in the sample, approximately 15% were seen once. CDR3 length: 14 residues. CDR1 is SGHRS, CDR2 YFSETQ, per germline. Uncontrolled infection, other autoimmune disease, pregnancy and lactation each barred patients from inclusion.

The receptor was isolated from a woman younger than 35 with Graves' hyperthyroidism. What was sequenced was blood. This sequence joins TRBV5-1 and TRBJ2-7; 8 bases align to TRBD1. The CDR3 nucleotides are TGCGCCAGCAGCTTTGAGCAGGGGGCCTACGAGCGGTACTTC. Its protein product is CASSFEQGAYERYF.